The following is a T cell receptor beta chain sequence with its context. The target antigen is unknown. No DNA is shown, since the ends of the CDR3 on it are uncertain; the CDR3 is the one TCRdb lists. These data belong to a study of T cell responses to AZD1222 COVID-19 vaccine. Study-wide points: Breadth and depth of Spike-specific TCRs rose after two AZD1222 doses. Clonal diversity was possibly underestimated, and white British individuals and females predominated among donors.

Data came from immunoSEQ multiplex PCR; TCRdb stores just in-frame clones and leaves some out. Among over 100,000 clones listed, approximately 91% were seen once. Germline assignment: CDR1 GTSNPN and CDR2 SVGIG (reference sequence). A total of 17 residues make up the CDR3, ends included. The clonotype was recovered from an adult who received the AZD1222 COVID-19 vaccine. Source: peripheral blood, taken 28 days after the second AZD1222 dose. This chain connects TRBV30 to TRBJ2-7; TRBD1 reflects the table's D call only, with no check against the DNA. CDR3 amino acids: CAWSVLVRARGLDEQYF.